This TCR beta chain was retrieved from a study of OX40 agonist ivuxolimab in advanced cancers. The wider study: Patients treated during dose escalation were battling hepatocellular carcinoma, melanoma, renal cell or head and neck cancer. Three patients, one with hepatocellular carcinoma and two with cutaneous melanoma, achieved partial responses.

Assay used: immunoSEQ multiplex PCR; TCRdb lists only in-frame clones, some missing. This table has several thousand clones, approximately 78% appearing once. The V and J ends lost 7 bases and 1 base respectively, with 19 bases between them. Germline V gives CDR1 LNHDA, CDR2 SQIVND (reference sequence). The CDR3 extends over 16 amino acids. The count of this clone is one. This receptor was obtained from an adult with an advanced solid tumor such as melanoma, head and neck, liver or kidney cancer. This sample comprised CD4+ or CD8+ T cells sorted from blood, obtained in a trial of the OX40 agonist ivuxolimab. V and J are TRBV19 and TRBJ1-1, with D possibly TRBD1 on 6 matching bases. The CDR3 protein is CASIPFSDSANTEAFF. In DNA form, the CDR3 reads TGTGCCAGTATACCCTTTTCGGACAGCGCGAACACTGAAGCTTTCTTT.